A selection of T cell receptor beta chains follows, all from one sample in a study of identical twins. MiXCR was run by TCRdb on the 5' RACE reads, yielding one entry per CDR3 protein. The table has 550,000 to 700,000 distinct CDR3 sequences, 9.6% seen once. These records were also assigned to another study, of yellow fever vaccine responses in identical twins.

Source material: PBMCs. Receptors originate from a woman aged 18 to 35 in good health. CDR3s include the opening cysteine and the closing phenylalanine or tryptophan. D genes are given only for firm matches. Some rows mark clone size as missing; the rest say once, few, many or name a class of expanded clone.

clone_size	v_call	j_call	d_call	cdr3_nt	cdr3_aa
.	TRBV6-1	TRBJ2-5	.	TGTGCCAGCAGTGCGGACCTTCACCACCTCCTAGAGACCCAGTACTTC	CASSADLHHLLETQYF
.	TRBV4-1	TRBJ1-4	.	TGCGCCAGCAGCCAAGTATTTGCAACTAATGAAAAACTGTTTTTT	CASSQVFATNEKLFF
many	TRBV5-1	TRBJ1-1	.	TGCGCCAGCAGCTCAACACCTTACAGGGTGGACACTGAAGCTTTCTTT	CASSSTPYRVDTEAFF
many	TRBV12-3/TRBV12-4	TRBJ2-4	.	TGTGCCAGCAGCCTACGGGCCGGACTAGCCAAAAACATTCAGTACTTC	CASSLRAGLAKNIQYF
many	TRBV7-9	TRBJ2-7	TRBD1	TGTGCCAGCAGCGCACCCGGGACAGGGGCTCGCGAGCAGTACTTC	CASSAPGTGAREQYF
.	TRBV6-2/TRBV6-3	TRBJ2-2	TRBD1	TGTGCCAGCAGGAGGGGACAGGGGGCAGTCACCGGGGAGCTGTTTTTT	CASRRGQGAVTGELFF
.	TRBV15	TRBJ1-5	TRBD1	TGTGCCACCAGCAGAGACAGGGGGCGGAATCAGCCCCAGCATTTT	CATSRDRGRNQPQHF
many	TRBV29-1	TRBJ2-3	TRBD2	TGCAGCGTTCCAACTAGCGGGAACACAGATACGCAGTATTTT	CSVPTSGNTDTQYF
many	TRBV12-3/TRBV12-4	TRBJ2-5	TRBD2	TGTGCCAGCAGACTAGCGGGGACCCAAGAGACCCAGTACTTC	CASRLAGTQETQYF
many	TRBV5-1	TRBJ1-1	.	TGCGCCAGCAGCTTGGGTAGCACGAACACTGAAGCTTTCTTT	CASSLGSTNTEAFF
few	TRBV5-4	TRBJ2-3	TRBD1	TGTGCCAGCAGCCCCACAGGGGCACAAGATACGCAGTATTTT	CASSPTGAQDTQYF
few	TRBV7-2	TRBJ2-7	.	TGTGCCAGCAGCTTAGGGAGGGCTCGGGAGCAGTACTTC	CASSLGRAREQYF
.	TRBV7-3	TRBJ2-1	.	TGTGCCAGCAGTTCTTTGAAGGGACCCTACAATGAGCAGTTCTTC	CASSSLKGPYNEQFF
few	TRBV6-6	TRBJ2-7	TRBD2	TGTGCCCATCGGGGGGTAGGGGACGACGAGCAGTACTTC	CAHRGVGDDEQYF
many	TRBV2	TRBJ1-6	TRBD1	TGTGCCAGCAGTGGTGACAGGGATAATTCACCCCTCCACTTT	CASSGDRDNSPLHF
.	TRBV5-1	TRBJ2-5	TRBD1	TGCGCCAGCAGCTTTGGGACAGGGTCGGGAGAGACCCAGTACTTC	CASSFGTGSGETQYF
.	TRBV7-9	TRBJ2-1	.	TGTGCCAGCAGCTTAAAATCCGGGGGTGAGCAGTTCTTC	CASSLKSGGEQFF
.	TRBV5-1	TRBJ2-5	.	TGCGCCAGCAGCTTGGAAGGCCGGCTCCAAGAGACCCAGTACTTC	CASSLEGRLQETQYF
.	TRBV7-9	TRBJ2-7	TRBD2	TGTGCCAGCAGCTTAGGGGGCGGGAGGTTCGACGAGCAGTACTTC	CASSLGGGRFDEQYF
.	TRBV5-1	TRBJ2-3	TRBD2	TGCGCCAGCAGCTTGTGGCGGGGGGAGATGACAGATACGCAGTATTTT	CASSLWRGEMTDTQYF
.	TRBV5-1	TRBJ2-5	.	TGCGCCAGCAGCTTGGATGGACGGACCCAAGAGACCCAGTACTTC	CASSLDGRTQETQYF
many	TRBV5-1	TRBJ2-1	TRBD1	TGCGCCAGCAGATATGGACAGGTCAATGAGCAGTTCTTC	CASRYGQVNEQFF
.	TRBV4-1	TRBJ2-7	.	TGCGCCAGCAGCCCCCATGGGATTGGAGACGAGCAGTACTTC	CASSPHGIGDEQYF
.	TRBV28	TRBJ2-5	.	TGTGCCAGCAGTTTGGGTTCAGATTTTCAAGAGACCCAGTACTTC	CASSLGSDFQETQYF
many	TRBV29-1	TRBJ2-2	.	TGCAGCGTTGAAGATCGGGACGGTAGAAACACCGGGGAGCTGTTTTTT	CSVEDRDGRNTGELFF
many	TRBV10-3	TRBJ2-5	.	TGTGCCATCAGGGGGATAGATACAGAGACCCAGTACTTC	CAIRGIDTETQYF
many	TRBV10-1	TRBJ2-1	TRBD2	TGCGCCAGCAGTGAGTCGATGGGGGGACTAGCGGGAGTTTGGAATGAGCAGTTCTTC	CASSESMGGLAGVWNEQFF
.	TRBV10-1	TRBJ2-2	TRBD2	TGCGCCAGCAGTGACTCCGGGACTAGAAGCGGGGAGCTGTTTTTT	CASSDSGTRSGELFF
.	TRBV5-1	TRBJ2-7	TRBD2	TGCGCCAGCAGCTTGGGGCTAGCGGGAGGGTCCGTCTACGAGCAGTACTTC	CASSLGLAGGSVYEQYF
few	TRBV9	TRBJ1-3	TRBD1	TGTGCCAGCGACCCAGGGGACAGGGCTGGAAACACCATATATTTT	CASDPGDRAGNTIYF
.	TRBV7-8	TRBJ2-1	TRBD1	TGTGCCAGCAGCTTAGTTCTGGGACAGGGGGTCGAGCAGTTCTTC	CASSLVLGQGVEQFF
many	TRBV7-3	TRBJ2-1	TRBD1	TGTGCCAGCAGCCAGGACAGGGCACCAAGGGATGAGCAGTTCTTC	CASSQDRAPRDEQFF
many	TRBV12-3/TRBV12-4	TRBJ2-1	TRBD2	TGTGCCAGCAGTTTGAACTCCGGGACTAGCGGGATTGAGCAGTTCTTC	CASSLNSGTSGIEQFF
few	TRBV6-5	TRBJ2-1	.	TGTGCCAGCAGTTACTCAGCTAGCTCCTACAATGAGCAGTTCTTC	CASSYSASSYNEQFF
few	TRBV7-9	TRBJ1-1	.	TGTGCCAGCAGCCCGATGACGGAAGGCACTGAAGCTTTCTTT	CASSPMTEGTEAFF
few	TRBV2	TRBJ2-7	.	TGTGCCAGCAGTGAAGAGACACCTAGGTCCTACGAGCAGTACTTC	CASSEETPRSYEQYF
.	TRBV6-1	TRBJ2-1	TRBD1	TGTGCCAGCAGCCATCCTACAGGGGCCGCAACGAATGAGCAGTTCTTC	CASSHPTGAATNEQFF
.	TRBV29-1	TRBJ2-2	.	TGCAGCGTTCGGAGGGTTAACACCGGGGAGCTGTTTTTT	CSVRRVNTGELFF
.	TRBV15	TRBJ2-2	.	TGTGCCACCAGCATTTCTACCCGTGGCACCGGGGAGCTGTTTTTT	CATSISTRGTGELFF
.	TRBV29-1	TRBJ2-2	.	TGCAGCGTCGCCCGACGCCTCGAGGCCGGGGAGCTGTTTTTT	CSVARRLEAGELFF
few	TRBV7-2	TRBJ2-7	.	TGTGCCAGCAGCTTTGGACAGCCGAGCTCCTACGAGCAGTACTTC	CASSFGQPSSYEQYF